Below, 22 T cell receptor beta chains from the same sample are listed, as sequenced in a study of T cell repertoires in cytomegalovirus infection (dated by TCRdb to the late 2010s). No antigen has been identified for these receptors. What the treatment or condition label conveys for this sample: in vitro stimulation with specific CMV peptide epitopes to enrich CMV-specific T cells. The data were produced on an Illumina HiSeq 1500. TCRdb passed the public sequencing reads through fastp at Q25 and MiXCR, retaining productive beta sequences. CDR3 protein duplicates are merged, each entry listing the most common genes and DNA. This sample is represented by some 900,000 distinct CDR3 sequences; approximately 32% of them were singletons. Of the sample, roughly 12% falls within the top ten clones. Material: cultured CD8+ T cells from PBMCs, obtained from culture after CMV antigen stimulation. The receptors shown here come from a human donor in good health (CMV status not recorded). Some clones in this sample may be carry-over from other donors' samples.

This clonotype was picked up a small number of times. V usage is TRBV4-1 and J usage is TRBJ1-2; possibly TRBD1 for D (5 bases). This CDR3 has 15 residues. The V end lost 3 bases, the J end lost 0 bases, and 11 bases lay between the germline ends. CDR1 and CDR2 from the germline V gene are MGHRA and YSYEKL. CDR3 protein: CASSHLGGPNYGYTF. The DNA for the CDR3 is TGCGCCAGCAGCCACCTCGGGGGACCTAACTATGGCTACACCTTC.

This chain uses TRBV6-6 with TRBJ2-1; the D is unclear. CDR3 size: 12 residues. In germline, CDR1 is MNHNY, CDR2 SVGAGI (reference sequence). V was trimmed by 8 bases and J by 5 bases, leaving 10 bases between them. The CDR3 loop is CASCSYDNEQFF. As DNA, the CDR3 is TGTGCCAGCTGCAGTTATGACAATGAGCAGTTCTTC.

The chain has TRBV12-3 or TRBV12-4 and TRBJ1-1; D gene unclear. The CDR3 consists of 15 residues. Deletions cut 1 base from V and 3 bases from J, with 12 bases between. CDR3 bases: TGTGCCAGCAGTTTAGACAGCCCACCTTACACTGAAGCTTTCTTT. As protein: CASSLDSPPYTEAFF.

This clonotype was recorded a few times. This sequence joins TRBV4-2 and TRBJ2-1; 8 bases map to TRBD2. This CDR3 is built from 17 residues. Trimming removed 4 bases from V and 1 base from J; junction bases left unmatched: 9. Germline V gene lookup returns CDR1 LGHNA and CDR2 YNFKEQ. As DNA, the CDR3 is TGTGCCAGCAGCCGCCCGGTTAGCGGGGATTCCTACAATGAGCAGTTCTTC. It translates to CASSRPVSGDSYNEQFF.

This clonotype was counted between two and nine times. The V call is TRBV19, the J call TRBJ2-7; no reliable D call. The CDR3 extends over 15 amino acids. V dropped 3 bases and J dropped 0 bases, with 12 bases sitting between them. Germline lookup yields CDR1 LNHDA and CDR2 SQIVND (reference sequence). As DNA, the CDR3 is TGTGCCAGTAGTATGGGGTTCCAGAGCTCCTACGAGCAGTACTTC. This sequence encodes CASSMGFQSSYEQYF.

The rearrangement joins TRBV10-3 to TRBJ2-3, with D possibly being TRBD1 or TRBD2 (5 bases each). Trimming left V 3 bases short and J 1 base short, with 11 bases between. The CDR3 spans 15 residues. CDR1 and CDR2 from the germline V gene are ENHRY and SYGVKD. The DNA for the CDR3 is TGTGCCATCAGTGACAGGGAGATTCGCACAGATACGCAGTATTTT. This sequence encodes CAISDREIRTDTQYF.

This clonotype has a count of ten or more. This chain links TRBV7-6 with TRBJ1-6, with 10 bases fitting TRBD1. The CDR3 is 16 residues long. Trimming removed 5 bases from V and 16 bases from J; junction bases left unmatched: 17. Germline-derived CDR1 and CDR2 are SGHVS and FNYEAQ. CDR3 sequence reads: CASSRGGQGSPYPLHF. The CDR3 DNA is TGTGCCAGCAGCCGAGGGGGACAGGGGTCTCCATACCCGCTCCACTTT. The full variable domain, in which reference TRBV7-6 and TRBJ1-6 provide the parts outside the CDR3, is GAGVSQSPRYKVTKRGQDVALRCDPISGHVSLYWYRQALGQGPEFLTYFNYEAQQDKSGLPNDRFSAERPEGSISTLTIQRTEQRDSAMYRCASSRGGQGSPYPLHFGNGTRLTVT.

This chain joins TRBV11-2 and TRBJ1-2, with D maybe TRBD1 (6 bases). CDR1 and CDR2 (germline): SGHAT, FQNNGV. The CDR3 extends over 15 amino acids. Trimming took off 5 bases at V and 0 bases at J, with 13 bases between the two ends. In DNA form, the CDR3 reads TGTGCCAGCAGCCTCCGACAGGCCTCTAACTATGGCTACACCTTC. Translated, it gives CASSLRQASNYGYTF.

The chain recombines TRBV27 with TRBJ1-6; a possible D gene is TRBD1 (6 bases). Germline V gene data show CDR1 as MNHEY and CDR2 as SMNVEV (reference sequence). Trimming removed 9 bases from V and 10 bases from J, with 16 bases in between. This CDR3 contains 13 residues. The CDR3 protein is CASQGPLRSPLHF. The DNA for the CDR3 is TGTGCCAGTCAGGGGCCCCTCCGGTCACCCCTCCACTTT.

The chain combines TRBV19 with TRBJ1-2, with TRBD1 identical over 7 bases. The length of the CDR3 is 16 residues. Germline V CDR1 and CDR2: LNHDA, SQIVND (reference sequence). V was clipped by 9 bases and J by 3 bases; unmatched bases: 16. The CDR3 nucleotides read TGTGCCAGCCTGCCACAGGGGCCCCTGAAGGACTATGGCTACACCTTC. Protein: CASLPQGPLKDYGYTF.

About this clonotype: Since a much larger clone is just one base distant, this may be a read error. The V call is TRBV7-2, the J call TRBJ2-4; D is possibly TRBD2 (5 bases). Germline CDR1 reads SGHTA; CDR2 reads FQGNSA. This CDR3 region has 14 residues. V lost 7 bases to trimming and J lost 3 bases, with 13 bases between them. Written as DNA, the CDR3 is TGTGCCAGCACCTCGGGGTTGGACAAAAACATTCAGTACTTC. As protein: CASTSGLDKNIQYF. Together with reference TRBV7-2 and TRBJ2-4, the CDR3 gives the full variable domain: GAGVSQSPSNKVTEKGKDVELRCDPISGHTALYWYRQSLGQGLEFLIYFQGNSAPDKSGLPSDRFSAERTGGSVSTLTIQRTQQEDSAVYLCASTSGLDKNIQYFGAGTRLSVL.

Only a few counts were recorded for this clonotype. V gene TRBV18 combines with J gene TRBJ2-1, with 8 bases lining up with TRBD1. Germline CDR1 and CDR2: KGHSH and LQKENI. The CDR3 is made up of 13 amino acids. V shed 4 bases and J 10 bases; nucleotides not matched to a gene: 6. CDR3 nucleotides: TGTGCCAGCTCACGCTCGACAGGGGACGAGCAGTTCTTC. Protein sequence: CASSRSTGDEQFF. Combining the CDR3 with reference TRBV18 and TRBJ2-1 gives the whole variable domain NAGVMQNPRHLVRRRGQEARLRCSPMKGHSHVYWYRQLPEEGLKFMVYLQKENIIDESGMPKERFSAEFPKEGPSILRIQQVVRGDSAAYFCASSRSTGDEQFFGPGTRLTVL.

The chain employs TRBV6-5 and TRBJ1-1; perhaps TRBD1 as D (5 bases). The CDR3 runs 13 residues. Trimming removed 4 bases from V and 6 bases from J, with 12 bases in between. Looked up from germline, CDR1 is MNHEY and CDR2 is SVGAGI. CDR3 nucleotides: TGTGCCAGCAGTTTTGGGACTATGGCTGAAGCTTTCTTT. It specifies CASSFGTMAEAFF.

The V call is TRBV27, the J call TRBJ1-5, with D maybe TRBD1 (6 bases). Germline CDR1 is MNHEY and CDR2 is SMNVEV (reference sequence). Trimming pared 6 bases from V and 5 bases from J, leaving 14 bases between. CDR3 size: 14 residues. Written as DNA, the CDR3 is TGTGCCAGCAGCCCGGGACATCCCTATCAGCCCCAGCATTTT. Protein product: CASSPGHPYQPQHF.

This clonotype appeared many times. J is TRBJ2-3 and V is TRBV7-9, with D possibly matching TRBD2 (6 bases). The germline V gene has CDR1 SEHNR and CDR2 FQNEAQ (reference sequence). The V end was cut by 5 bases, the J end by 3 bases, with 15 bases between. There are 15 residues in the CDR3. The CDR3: CASSALIRETDTQYF. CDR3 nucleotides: TGTGCCAGCAGCGCGCTAATCCGGGAGACAGATACGCAGTATTTT.

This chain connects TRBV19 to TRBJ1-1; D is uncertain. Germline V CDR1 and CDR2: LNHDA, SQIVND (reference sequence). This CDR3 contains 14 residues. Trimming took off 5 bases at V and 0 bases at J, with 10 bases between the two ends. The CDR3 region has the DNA TGTGCCAGTAGTCCAAGCGAGATGAACACTGAAGCTTTCTTT. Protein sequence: CASSPSEMNTEAFF.

The chain's CDR3 is CASGLGQGNTEAFF. In DNA, the CDR3 is TGTGCTAGTGGTTTGGGGCAGGGGAACACTGAAGCTTTCTTT. The chain is built from TRBV12-5 and TRBJ1-1, with D possibly TRBD1 on 5 matching bases. CDR1 LGHNT and CDR2 FRNRAP come from the germline V gene. The CDR3 is made up of 14 amino acids. Deletions cut 1 base from V and 1 base from J, with 7 bases between.

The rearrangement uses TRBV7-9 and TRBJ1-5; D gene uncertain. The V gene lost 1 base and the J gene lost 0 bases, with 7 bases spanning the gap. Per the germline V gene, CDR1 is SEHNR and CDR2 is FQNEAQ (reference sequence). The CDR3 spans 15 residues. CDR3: CASSLDDTSNQPQHF. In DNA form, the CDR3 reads TGTGCCAGCAGCTTAGATGACACTAGCAATCAGCCCCAGCATTTT. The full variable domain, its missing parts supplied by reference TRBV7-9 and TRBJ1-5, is DTGVSQNPRHKITKRGQNVTFRCDPISEHNRLYWYRQTLGQGPEFLTYFQNEAQLEKSRLLSDRFSAERPKGSFSTLEIQRTEQGDSAMYLCASSLDDTSNQPQHFGDGTRLSIL.

CDR3 amino acids: CSVEGTLGIGELFF. CDR3 sequence (DNA): TGCAGCGTTGAGGGGACCCTCGGAATCGGGGAGCTGTTTTTT. The chain uses TRBV29-1 and TRBJ2-2; D tentatively fits TRBD1 or TRBD2 (5 bases each). The germline V and J ends were trimmed by 3 bases and 7 bases, with 15 bases remaining between them. This CDR3 comprises 14 residues. In germline, CDR1 is SQVTM, CDR2 ANQGSEA.

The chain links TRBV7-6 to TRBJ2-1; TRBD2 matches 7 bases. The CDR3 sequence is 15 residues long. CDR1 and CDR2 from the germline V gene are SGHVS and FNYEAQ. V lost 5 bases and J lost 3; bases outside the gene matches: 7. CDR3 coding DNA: TGTGCCAGCAGCCCCTTCCGGGGGGTCTACAATGAGCAGTTCTTC. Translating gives CASSPFRGVYNEQFF.

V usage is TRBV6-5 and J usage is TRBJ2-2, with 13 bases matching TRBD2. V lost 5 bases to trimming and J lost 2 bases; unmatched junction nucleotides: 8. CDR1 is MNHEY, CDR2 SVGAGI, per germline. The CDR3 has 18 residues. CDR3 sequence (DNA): TGTGCCAGCAGTCCCCGGACTAGCGGGGGCCTTAACACCGGGGAGCTGTTTTTT. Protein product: CASSPRTSGGLNTGELFF.

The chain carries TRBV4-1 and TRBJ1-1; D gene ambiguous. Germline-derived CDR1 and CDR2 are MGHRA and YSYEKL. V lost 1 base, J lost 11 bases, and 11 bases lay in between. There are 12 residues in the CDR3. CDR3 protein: CASSQATGYAFF. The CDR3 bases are TGCGCCAGCAGCCAAGCGACGGGGTACGCTTTCTTT.